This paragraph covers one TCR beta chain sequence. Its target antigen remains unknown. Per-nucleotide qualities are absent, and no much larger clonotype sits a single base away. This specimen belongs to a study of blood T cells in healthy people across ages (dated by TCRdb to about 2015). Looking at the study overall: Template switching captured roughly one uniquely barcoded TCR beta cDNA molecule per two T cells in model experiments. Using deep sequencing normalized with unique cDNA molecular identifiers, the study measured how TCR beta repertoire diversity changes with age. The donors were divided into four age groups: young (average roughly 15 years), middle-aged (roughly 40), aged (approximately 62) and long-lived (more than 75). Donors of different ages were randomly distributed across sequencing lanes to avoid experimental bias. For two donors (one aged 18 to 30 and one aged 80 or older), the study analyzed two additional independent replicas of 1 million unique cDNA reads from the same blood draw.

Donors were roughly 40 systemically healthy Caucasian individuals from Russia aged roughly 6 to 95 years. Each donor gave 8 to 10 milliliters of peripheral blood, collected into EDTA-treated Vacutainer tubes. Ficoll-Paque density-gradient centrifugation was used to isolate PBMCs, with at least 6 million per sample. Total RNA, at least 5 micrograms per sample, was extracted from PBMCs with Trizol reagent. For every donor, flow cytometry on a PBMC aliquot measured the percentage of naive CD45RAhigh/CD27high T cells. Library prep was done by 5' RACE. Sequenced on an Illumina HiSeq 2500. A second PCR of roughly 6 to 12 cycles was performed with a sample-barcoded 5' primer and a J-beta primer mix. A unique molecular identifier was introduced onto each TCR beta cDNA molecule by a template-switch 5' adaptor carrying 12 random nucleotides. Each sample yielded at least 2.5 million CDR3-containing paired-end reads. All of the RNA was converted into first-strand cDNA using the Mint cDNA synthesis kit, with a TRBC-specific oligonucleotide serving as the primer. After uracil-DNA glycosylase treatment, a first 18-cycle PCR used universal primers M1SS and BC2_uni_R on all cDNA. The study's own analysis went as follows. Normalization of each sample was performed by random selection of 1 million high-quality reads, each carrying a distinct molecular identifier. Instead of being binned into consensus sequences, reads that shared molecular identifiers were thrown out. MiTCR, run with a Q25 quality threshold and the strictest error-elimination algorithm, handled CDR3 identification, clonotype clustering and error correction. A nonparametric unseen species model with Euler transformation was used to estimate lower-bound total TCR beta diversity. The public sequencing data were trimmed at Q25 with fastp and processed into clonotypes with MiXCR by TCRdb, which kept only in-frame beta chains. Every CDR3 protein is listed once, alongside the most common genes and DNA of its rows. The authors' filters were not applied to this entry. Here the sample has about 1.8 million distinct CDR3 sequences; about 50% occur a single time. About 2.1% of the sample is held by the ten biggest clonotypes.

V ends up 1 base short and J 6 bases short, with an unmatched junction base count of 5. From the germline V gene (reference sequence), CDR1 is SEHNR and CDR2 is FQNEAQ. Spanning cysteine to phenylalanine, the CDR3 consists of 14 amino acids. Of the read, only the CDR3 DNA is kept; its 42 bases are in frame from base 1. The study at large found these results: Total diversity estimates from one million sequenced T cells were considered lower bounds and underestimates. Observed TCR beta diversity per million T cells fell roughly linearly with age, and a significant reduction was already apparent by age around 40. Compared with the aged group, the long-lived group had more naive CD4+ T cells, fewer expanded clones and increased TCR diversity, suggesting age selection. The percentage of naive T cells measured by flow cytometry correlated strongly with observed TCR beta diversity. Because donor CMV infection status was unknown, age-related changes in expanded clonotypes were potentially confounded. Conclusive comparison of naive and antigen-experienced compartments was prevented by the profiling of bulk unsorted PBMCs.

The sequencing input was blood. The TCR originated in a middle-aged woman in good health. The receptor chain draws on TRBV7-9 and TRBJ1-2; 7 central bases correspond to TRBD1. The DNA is TGTGCCAGCAGCTTAGGAGGGGGCCGGGATGGCTACACCTTC. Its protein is CASSLGGGRDGYTF.